This record covers a single TCR beta chain. Its antigen remains unknown. TCRdb's table, derived via immunoSEQ multiplex PCR, lists solely in-frame clones and lacks some. The sample lists about 1.1 million clones, around three quarters occurring once. These data come from a study of shared clonotypes between healthy human individuals. Study summary: A few men and a couple of women, aged 18 to 49, were donors.

Germline CDR1 is SGHRS and CDR2 is YFSETQ. The V gene lost 4 bases and the J gene lost 7 bases, with 12 bases spanning the gap. The CDR3 runs to 13 residues. Findings and caveats of the study: A handful of donors shared about 4.8% of their naive CD4 clonotypes.

Sequencing used memory CD4+ T cells from PBMCs. Subset defined: CD45RA-negative fraction. The J gene is TRBJ2-1, the V gene TRBV5-1; D may be TRBD1 or TRBD2 (5 bases each). The sequence came from a man aged 18 to 29 in good health. Some clones in this sample may be carry-over from other donors' samples. CDR3 coding DNA: TGCGCCAGCAGCGAGGGGTCGTCAAATGAGCAGTTCTTC. It specifies CASSEGSSNEQFF.